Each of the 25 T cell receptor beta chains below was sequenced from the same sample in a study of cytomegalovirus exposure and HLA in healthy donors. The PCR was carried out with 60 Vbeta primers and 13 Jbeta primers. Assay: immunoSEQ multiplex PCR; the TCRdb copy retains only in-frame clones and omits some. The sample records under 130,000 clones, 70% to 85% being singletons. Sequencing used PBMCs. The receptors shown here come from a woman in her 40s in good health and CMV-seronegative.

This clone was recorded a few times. In DNA, the CDR3 is TGTGCCAGCAGCTTGGGACAGGGGGGGAACACTGAAGCTTTCTTT. Translating gives CASSLGQGGNTEAFF. This chain joins TRBV11-2 and TRBJ1-1; TRBD1 aligns across 11 bases. V dropped 3 bases and J dropped 1; count of bases not matched to a gene: 1. Germline loops: CDR1 SGHAT, CDR2 FQNNGV. There are 15 residues in the CDR3.

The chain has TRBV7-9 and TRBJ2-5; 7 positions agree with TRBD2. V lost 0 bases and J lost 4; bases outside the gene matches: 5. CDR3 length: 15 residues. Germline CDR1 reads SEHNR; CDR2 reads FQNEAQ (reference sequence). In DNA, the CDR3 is TGTGCCAGCAGCTTAGCCGCGGGAGCGGGAGAGACCCAGTACTTC. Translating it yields CASSLAAGAGETQYF. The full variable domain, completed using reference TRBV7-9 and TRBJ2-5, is DTGVSQNPRHKITKRGQNVTFRCDPISEHNRLYWYRQTLGQGPEFLTYFQNEAQLEKSRLLSDRFSAERPKGSFSTLEIQRTEQGDSAMYLCASSLAAGAGETQYFGPGTRLLVL.

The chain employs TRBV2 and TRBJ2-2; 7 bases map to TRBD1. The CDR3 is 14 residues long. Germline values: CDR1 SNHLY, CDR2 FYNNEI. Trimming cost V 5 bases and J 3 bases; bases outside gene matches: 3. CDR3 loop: CASSPDRDTGELFF. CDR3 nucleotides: TGTGCCAGCAGTCCTGACAGGGACACCGGGGAGCTGTTTTTT.

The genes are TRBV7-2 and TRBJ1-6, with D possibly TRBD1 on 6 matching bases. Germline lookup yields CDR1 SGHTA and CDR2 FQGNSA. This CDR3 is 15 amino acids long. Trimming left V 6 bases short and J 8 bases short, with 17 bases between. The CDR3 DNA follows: TGTGCCAGCAGAAGTTTCGCGGCAGGGGATTCACCCCTCCACTTT. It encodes CASRSFAAGDSPLHF.

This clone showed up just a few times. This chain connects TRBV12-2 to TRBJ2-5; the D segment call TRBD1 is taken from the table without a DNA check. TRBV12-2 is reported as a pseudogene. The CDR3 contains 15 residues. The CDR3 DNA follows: TGTGCAAGTCGCACCCGGACAGAAGTTCAAGAGACCCAGTACTTC. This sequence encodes CASRTRTEVQETQYF.

This chain's CDR3 is CASSFLAEDTQYF. CDR3 nucleotides: TGTGCCAGCAGCTTTCTAGCGGAAGATACGCAGTATTTT. This chain joins TRBV11-3 and TRBJ2-3; 7 bases line up with TRBD2. Looked up from germline, CDR1 is SGHNT and CDR2 is YENEEA. This CDR3 has 13 amino acids. J gave up 5 bases and V 3 bases, and 2 bases lay outside the gene matches.

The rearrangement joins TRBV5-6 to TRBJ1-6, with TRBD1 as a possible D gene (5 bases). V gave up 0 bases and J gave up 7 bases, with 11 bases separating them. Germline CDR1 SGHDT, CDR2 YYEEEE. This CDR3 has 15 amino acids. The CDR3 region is CASSLDPRENSPLHF. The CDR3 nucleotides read TGTGCCAGCAGCTTGGACCCCAGGGAAAATTCACCCCTCCACTTT.

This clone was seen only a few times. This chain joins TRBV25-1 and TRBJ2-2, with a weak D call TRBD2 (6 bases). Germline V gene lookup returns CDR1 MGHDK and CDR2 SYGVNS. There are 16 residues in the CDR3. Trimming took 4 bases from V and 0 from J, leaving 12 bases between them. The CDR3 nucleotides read TGTGCCAGCAGTGTACCGGGGGAGACGAACACCGGGGAGCTGTTTTTT. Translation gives CASSVPGETNTGELFF.

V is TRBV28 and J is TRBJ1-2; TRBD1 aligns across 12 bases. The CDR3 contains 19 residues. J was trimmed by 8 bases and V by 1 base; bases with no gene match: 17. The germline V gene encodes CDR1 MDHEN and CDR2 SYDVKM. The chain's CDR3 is CASSLSGTGGVWESRGYTF. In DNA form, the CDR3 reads TGTGCCAGCAGTTTATCTGGGACAGGGGGCGTCTGGGAATCTCGGGGCTACACCTTC.

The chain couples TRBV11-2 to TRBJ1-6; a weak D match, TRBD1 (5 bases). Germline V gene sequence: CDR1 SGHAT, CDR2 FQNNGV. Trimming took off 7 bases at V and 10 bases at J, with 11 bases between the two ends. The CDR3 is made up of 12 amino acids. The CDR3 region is CASMRRGSPLHF. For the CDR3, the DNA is TGTGCCAGCATGAGGAGGGGATCACCCCTCCACTTT.

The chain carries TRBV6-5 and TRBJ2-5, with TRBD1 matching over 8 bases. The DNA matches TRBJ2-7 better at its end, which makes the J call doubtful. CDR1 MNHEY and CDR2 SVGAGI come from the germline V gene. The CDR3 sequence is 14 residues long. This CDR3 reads CASSSDRDKGEQYF. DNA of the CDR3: TGTGCCAGCAGTTCGGACAGGGATAAGGGCGAGCAGTACTTC.

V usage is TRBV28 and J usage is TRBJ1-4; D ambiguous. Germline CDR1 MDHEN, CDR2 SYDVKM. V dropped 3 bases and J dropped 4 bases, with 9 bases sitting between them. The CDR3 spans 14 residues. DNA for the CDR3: TGTGCCAGCAGTTTTACGTACGGTAATGAAAAACTGTTTTTT. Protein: CASSFTYGNEKLFF.

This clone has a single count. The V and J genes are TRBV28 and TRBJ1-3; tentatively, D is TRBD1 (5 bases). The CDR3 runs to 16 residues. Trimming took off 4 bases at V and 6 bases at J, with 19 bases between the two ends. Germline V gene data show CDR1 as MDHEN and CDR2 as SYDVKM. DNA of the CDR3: TGTGCCAGCAGTTCCCCTCCGAGGAGGGGTAAAAACACCATATATTTT. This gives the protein CASSSPPRRGKNTIYF.

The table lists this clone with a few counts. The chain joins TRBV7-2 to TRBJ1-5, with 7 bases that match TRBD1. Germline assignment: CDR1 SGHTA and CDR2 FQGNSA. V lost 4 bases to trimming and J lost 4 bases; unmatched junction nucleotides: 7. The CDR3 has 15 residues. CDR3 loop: CASSSTGTDNQPQHF. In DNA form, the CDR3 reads TGTGCCAGCAGCTCAACCGGGACAGATAATCAGCCCCAGCATTTT.

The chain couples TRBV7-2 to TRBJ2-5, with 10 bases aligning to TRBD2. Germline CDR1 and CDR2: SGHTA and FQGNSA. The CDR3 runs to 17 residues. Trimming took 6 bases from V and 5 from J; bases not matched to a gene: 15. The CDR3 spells CASRHGESSGGKETQYF. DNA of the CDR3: TGTGCCAGCAGACACGGAGAATCTAGCGGGGGAAAGGAGACCCAGTACTTC.

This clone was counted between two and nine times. The CDR3 nucleotides read TGTGCCAGCAGGACCACAGCGAACACTGAAGCTTTCTTT. Its protein product is CASRTTANTEAFF. V is TRBV6-5 and J is TRBJ1-1; no clear D. V dropped 6 bases and J dropped 1 base, with 9 bases sitting between them. The CDR3 is 13 amino acids. Germline assignment: CDR1 MNHEY and CDR2 SVGAGI.

For the CDR3, the DNA is TGCGCCAGCAGCATTCTTCCGGGACAGAACTACGAGCAGTACTTC. It yields the protein CASSILPGQNYEQYF. V usage is TRBV4-3 and J usage is TRBJ2-7; 7 nucleotides align to TRBD1. V was pared by 5 bases and J by 3 bases, with 10 bases of the junction left unmatched. The CDR3 sequence is 15 residues long. CDR1 and CDR2 (germline): LGHNA, YSLEER.

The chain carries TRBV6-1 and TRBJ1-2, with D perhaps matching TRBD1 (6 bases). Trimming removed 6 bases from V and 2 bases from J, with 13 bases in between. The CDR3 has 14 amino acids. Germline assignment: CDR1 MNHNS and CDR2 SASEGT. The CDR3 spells CASRGQQGNYGYTF. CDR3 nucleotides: TGTGCCAGCAGGGGACAACAAGGGAACTATGGCTACACCTTC.

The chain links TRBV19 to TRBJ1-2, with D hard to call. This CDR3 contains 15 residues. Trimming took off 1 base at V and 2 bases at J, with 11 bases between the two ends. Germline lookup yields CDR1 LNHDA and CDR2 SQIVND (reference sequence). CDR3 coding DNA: TGTGCCAGTAGTATAGTCGGCGGACTAAACTATGGCTACACCTTC. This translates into CASSIVGGLNYGYTF.

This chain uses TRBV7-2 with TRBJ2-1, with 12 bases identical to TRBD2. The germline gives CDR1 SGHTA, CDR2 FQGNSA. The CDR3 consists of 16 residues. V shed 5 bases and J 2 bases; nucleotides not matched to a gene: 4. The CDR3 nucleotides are TGTGCCAGCAGCCAATCTAGCGGGGGGGCCTACAATGAGCAGTTCTTC. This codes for CASSQSSGGAYNEQFF.

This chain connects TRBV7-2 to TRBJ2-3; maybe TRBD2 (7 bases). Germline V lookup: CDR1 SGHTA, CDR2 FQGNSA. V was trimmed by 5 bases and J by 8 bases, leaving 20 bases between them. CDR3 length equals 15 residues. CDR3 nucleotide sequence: TGTGCCAGCAGCCCCCTGTGGGGGAGGGGGGGTACGCAGTATTTT. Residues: CASSPLWGRGGTQYF.

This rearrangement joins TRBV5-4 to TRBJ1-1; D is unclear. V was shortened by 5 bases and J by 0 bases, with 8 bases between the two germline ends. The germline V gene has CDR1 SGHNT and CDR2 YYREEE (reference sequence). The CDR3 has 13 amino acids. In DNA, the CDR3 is TGTGCCAGCAGGATGGAGGTGAACACTGAAGCTTTCTTT. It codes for CASRMEVNTEAFF.

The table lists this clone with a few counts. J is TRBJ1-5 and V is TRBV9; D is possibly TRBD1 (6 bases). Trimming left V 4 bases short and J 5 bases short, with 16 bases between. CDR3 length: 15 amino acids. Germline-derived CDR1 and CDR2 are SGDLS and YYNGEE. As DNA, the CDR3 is TGTGCCAGCAGCCCGAACGGGGGGGCCGATCAGCCCCAGCATTTT. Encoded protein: CASSPNGGADQPQHF.

The CDR3 sequence: CASSARGQDEAFF. Here the CDR3 DNA reads TGTGCCAGCTCAGCAAGGGGGCAGGATGAAGCTTTCTTT. J is TRBJ1-1 and V is TRBV18; 7 positions agree with TRBD1. Per the germline V gene, CDR1 is KGHSH and CDR2 is LQKENI. J was trimmed by 7 bases and V by 5 bases; bases with no gene match: 7. The CDR3 spans 13 residues.

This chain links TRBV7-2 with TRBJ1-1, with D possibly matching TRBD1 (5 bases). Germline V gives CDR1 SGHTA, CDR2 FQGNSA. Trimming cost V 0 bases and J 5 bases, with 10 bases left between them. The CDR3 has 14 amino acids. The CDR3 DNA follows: TGTGCCAGCAGCTTAGCAGGGGAGGGTACTGAAGCTTTCTTT. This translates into CASSLAGEGTEAFF.